This T cell receptor (beta chain) originates from a study of identical twins (dated by TCRdb to 2016 to 2017). Study-level background: TCR alpha and beta repertoires from monozygotic twins, unrelated adults of various ages and cord blood were deep-sequenced to test whether fetal clonotypes persist. To rule out contamination, replicate twin experiments were performed at different times with different library preparation protocols.

Every donor was a healthy Caucasian. Using Miltenyi CD45RO+ enrichment and human naive T-cell isolation kits, memory (CD45RO+) and naive T cells were isolated from PBMC. Here is what the overall study found, with its caveats: Because the same donors could not be followed over many years, the conclusions depended on cross-sectional statistical analysis. Invariant T cells such as MAIT and iNKT could partly confound zero-insertion analyses, although diverse VJ usage argued against such confounding for most clonotypes. In monozygotic twins, out-of-frame TCR alpha sharing was systematically underestimated by recombination models, although the models agreed with sharing between unrelated individuals. A weaker excess of twin sharing was found in beta out-of-frame sequences because the signal-to-noise ratio was lowered by fewer shared sequences. Compared with coincidental sharing between unrelated individuals, out-of-frame TCR alpha sequences shared between twins had an excess of sequences with low generation probability. Abundant cord blood beta clonotypes carried fewer insertions; young adult naive repertoires showed a weaker similar trend, while memory repertoires showed none.

This clonotype showed up just a few times. The specificity of this receptor is unknown. Nothing much larger sits one base from this clone, and base qualities are not available. Receptors were amplified or captured by 5' RACE. These reads were obtained on an Illumina HiSeq 2000. Template switching introduced a universal primer binding site; the final cDNA contained a unique molecular identifier, enabling accurate counting of TCR cDNA molecules. First-strand cDNA for TCR alpha and beta chains was synthesized from specific primers in the conserved constant-segment region. To control for contamination, every cDNA library carried two barcodes: a SMART-Mk sample barcode plus Illumina barcodes. TruSeq adapter sequences along with Illumina sample barcodes were introduced in two successive PCR steps. Sequencing of the TCR alpha and beta cDNA libraries was done on the Illumina HiSeq platform using custom primers. As for how the authors treated the data: Raw reads were processed with MiGEC to extract unique molecular identifiers, and MiXCR was used to determine CDR3 positions. Recombination models were inferred per individual with the repgenHMM and IGoR tools using an EM algorithm. The tcR package in R was used for shared clonotype analysis, with sharing normalized by the product of cloneset sizes. To study raw recombination free of thymic and clonal selection effects, out-of-frame nonproductive sequences were analyzed. TCRdb reprocessing: public reads trimmed at Q25 with fastp, clones called with MiXCR, in-frame beta chains kept. Rows with one shared CDR3 protein collapse into an entry with the most common genes and DNA. These V and J calls rely on TCRdb rather than the paper's analysis. The sample profile shows hundreds of thousands of distinct CDR3 sequences; more than 13% of them were found once. The ten largest clones capture 8.5% to 10% of the sample.

Sequencing used memory (CD45RO+) T cells sorted from blood. Read against the paper, the sample's cell subset or site label means: CD45RO+ enriched T cells. The clonotype originates from a woman in her late teens or twenties in good health.

The nucleotides read TGTGCCAGCTCGGAGGGCGAGCGCACCGGGGAGCTGTTTTTT. Protein translation: CASSEGERTGELFF. Recombination connected TRBV18 to TRBJ2-2, with a weak D call of TRBD2 (6 bases match). Trimming removed 6 bases from V and 4 bases from J, leaving 12 bases between the germline ends. As encoded in the germline V gene, CDR1 is KGHSH while CDR2 is LQKENI. Taken from cysteine to phenylalanine, the CDR3 has 14 residues. Only the CDR3 part of the read is kept: 42 bases, read in frame from the first base.